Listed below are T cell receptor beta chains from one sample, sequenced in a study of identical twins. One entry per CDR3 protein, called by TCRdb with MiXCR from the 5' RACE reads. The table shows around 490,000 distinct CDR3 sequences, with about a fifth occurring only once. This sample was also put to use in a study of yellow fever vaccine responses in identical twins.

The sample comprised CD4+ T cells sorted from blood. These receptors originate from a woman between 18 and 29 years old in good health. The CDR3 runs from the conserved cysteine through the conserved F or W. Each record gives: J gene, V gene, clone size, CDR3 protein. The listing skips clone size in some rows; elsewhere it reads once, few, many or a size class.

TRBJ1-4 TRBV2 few CASSEAPPGDTSWAKLFF
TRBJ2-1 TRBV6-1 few CASSEERREQFF
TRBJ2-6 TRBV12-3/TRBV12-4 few CASRPGANVLTF
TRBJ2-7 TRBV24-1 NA CATSDDYEQYF
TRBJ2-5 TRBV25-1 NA CASSDTGGAETQYF
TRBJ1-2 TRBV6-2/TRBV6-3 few CASLSSDSPNYGYTF
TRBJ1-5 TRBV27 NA CASSLSEHQPQHF
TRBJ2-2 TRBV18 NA CASSPQPGGAPGELFF
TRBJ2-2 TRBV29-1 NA CSVGTALRNTGELFF
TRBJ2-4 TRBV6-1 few CASSPGGLAKNIQYF
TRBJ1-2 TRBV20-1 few CSARDWFQPYGYTF
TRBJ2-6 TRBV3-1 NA CASSRTTGINGANVLTF
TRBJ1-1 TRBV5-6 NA CASSLTGGSTEAFF
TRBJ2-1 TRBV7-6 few CASSLGIAGGHNEQFF
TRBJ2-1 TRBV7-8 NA CASSFAGEYNEQFF
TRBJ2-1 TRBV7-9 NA CASSIISNEQFF
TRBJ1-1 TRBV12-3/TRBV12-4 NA CASSPQGLGAFF
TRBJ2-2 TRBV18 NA CASSPRLGRSGELFF
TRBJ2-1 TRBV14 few CASSQVPRETGGQFF
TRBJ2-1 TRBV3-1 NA CASRRGELAGAPEQFF
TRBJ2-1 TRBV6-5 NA CASSSRLAGERYYNEQFF
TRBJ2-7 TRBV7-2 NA CASSLGASGKDEQYF
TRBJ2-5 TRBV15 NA CATSRDRARNKETQYF
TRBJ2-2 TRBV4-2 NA CASSQDRGGSTNTGELFF
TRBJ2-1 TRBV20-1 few CSAILGQGANEQFF
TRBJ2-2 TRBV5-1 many CASSSMRTNTGELFF
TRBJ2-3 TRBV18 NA CASSPPDTQYF
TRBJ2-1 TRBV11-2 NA CASSSLWSVTYNEQFF
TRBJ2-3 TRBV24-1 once CATSESPGPPSTDTQYF
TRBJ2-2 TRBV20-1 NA CSARIPLYTKTGELFF
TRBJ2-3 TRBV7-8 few CASSSGTGRGDTQYF
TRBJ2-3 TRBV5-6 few CASSVATSTDTQYF